What follows is one TCR beta chain and its context. This entry comes from a study of cytomegalovirus exposure and HLA in healthy donors. The CDR3 has 19 residues. Germline values: CDR1 SGHRS, CDR2 YFSETQ. Trimming at V came to 0 bases and at J to 1 base, leaving 10 bases not matched to a gene. PCR amplification relied on 60 Vbeta primers (plus 13 Jbeta primers). Using immunoSEQ multiplex PCR, the repertoire was profiled, and TCRdb retains in-frame clones only, with some absent. The sample has roughly 100,000 clones; over 75% are singletons. Material for sequencing was PBMCs. The TCR originated in a female donor in good health and CMV-seropositive. This rearrangement joins TRBV5-1 to TRBJ2-1; 10 nucleotides line up with TRBD2. The CDR3 DNA reads as TGCGCCAGCAGCTTGGCACTAGCGGGATCGGAAGGGTCCTACAATGAGCAGTTCTTC. It translates to CASSLALAGSEGSYNEQFF.